This T cell receptor (beta chain) was recorded in a study of relationships among human T cell subsets. Concerning this clonotype: Its target is unknown.

Study-wide findings and caveats: The seven subsets showed no significant differences in gene usage or CDR3 length.

TCR alpha and beta CDR3s were amplified from mRNA by semiquantitative ARM-PCR. In ARM-PCR, communal superprimers followed tagged nested gene-specific primers for exponential amplification. Nested primers were removed by exonuclease before the second PCR round. TCRdb called the multiplex PCR reads again in MiXCR, with one record for every CDR3 protein. The data contain approximately 14,000 distinct CDR3 sequences, around 60% of them seen just once; the ten biggest clones take up roughly 2%. CD4+ cells were positively selected first, then anti-CD25 beads isolated CD4+CD25+ regulatory T cells. Subset-specific monoclonal antibody beads were used to isolate T cell subsets. The sample was Tregs sorted from blood. The sequence was obtained from a man between 35 and 55 years old in good health.

The CDR3 DNA sequence: TGTGCCTGGAGCCCCGGGACTAGCGGGATCACAGATACGCAGTATTTT. Translating gives CAWSPGTSGITDTQYF. V gene TRBV30 combines with J gene TRBJ2-3; 13 nucleotides line up with TRBD2. The CDR3 has 16 amino acids. Germline trimming cut 3 bases from V and 2 bases from J; bases unmatched to any gene: 5. Germline-derived CDR1 and CDR2 are GTSNPN and SVGIG (reference sequence).